This T cell receptor (beta chain) stems from a study of regulatory T cells in long-lasting Graves disease. General study points: No thyroid tissue was studied; the work used peripheral blood only.

This clonotype appeared many times. Its matching antigen is unknown. Noted time point: newly diagnosed GD, antithyroid drugs for less than 3 months. PBMCs were the source of the RNA used for TCR sequencing. Library construction for TCR beta used iRepertoire HTBI primers and Arm-PCR of CDR3 regions. TCRdb processed the multiplex PCR reads anew with MiXCR; each CDR3 protein has one entry. This sample yields 500,000 to 700,000 distinct CDR3 sequences, of which 16% are seen a single time; 15% to 20% belongs to the top ten. The data were also submitted as part of a second study, on T cells in Graves' hyperthyroidism and ophthalmopathy. From that report: Recently diagnosed hyperthyroidism of less than 2 months' duration affected patients aged 18 to 65. Initially, a first-round RT-PCR of the TCR CDR3 employed the HTBI primer set. Clonotypes that were expanded in thyroid above 0.001 mostly appeared in blood too.

The TCR was taken from a woman aged 25 to 39 with Graves disease. Source: peripheral blood mononuclear cells (PBMCs), taken at new diagnosis, from a patient treated with antithyroid drugs.

For the CDR3, the DNA is TGTGCCAGCAAGGGACAGTATAATTCACCCCTCCACTTT. It codes for CASKGQYNSPLHF. The V gene is TRBV2, the J gene TRBJ1-6; 7 bases agree with TRBD1. The CDR3 consists of 13 residues. After removal of 7 bases from V and 4 bases from J, the junction contained 1 base not matched to a gene. CDR1 and CDR2 (germline): SNHLY, FYNNEI.